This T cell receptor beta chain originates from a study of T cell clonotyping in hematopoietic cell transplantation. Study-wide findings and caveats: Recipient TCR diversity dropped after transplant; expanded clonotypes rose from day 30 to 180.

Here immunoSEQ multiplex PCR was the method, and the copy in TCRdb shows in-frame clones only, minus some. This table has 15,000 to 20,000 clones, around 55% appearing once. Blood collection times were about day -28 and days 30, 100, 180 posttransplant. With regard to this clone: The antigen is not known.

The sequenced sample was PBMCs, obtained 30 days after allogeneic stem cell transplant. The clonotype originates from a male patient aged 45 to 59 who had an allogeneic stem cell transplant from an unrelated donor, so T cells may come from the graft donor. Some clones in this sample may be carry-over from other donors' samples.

DNA of the CDR3: TGTGCCAGCAGTTACTCGGCAGGGGGCGAACTCACTGAAGCTTTCTTT. Translation: CASSYSAGGELTEAFF. J is TRBJ1-1 and V is TRBV6-5, with 8 bases lining up with TRBD1. V lost 0 bases and J lost 4; bases outside the gene matches: 7. Germline V gene sequence: CDR1 MNHEY, CDR2 SVGAGI. The CDR3 is made up of 16 amino acids.